Listed below are T cell receptor beta chains from one sample, sequenced in a study of shared clonotypes between healthy human individuals. The data were produced by immunoSEQ multiplex PCR, yet TCRdb's version contains in-frame clones alone and is incomplete. The table records 2 million to 3 million clones, around nine tenths of them present only once. Specimen: naive CD4+ T cells sorted from blood. The receptors come from a man younger than 35 in good health. The CDR3 runs from the conserved cysteine through the conserved F or W. Size values are once, few and many counts, or a class for expanded clones, and some rows have none.

CDR3aa: CASISSDFTTEAFF
v_gene: TRBV6-6
abundance: -
j_gene: TRBJ1-1

CDR3aa: CASIEDRGGEQYF
v_gene: TRBV2
abundance: -
j_gene: TRBJ2-7

CDR3aa: CASSIDLAGMNTEAFF
v_gene: TRBV19
abundance: -
j_gene: TRBJ1-1

CDR3aa: CASSLPDRVRGYTF
v_gene: TRBV7-3
abundance: once
j_gene: TRBJ1-2

CDR3aa: CASSLGTPQSTEAFF
v_gene: TRBV6-6
abundance: -
j_gene: TRBJ1-1

CDR3aa: CASSLGGQGGTHNEQFF
v_gene: TRBV27
abundance: -
j_gene: TRBJ2-1

CDR3aa: CASRASAVDTQYF
v_gene: TRBV2
abundance: -
j_gene: TRBJ2-3

CDR3aa: CASSLWEMNTEAFF
v_gene: TRBV7-6
abundance: -
j_gene: TRBJ1-1

CDR3aa: CASSPRIGIRYEQYF
v_gene: TRBV7-9
abundance: -
j_gene: TRBJ2-7

CDR3aa: CASSLNRGLSGEKLFF
v_gene: TRBV11-2
abundance: once
j_gene: TRBJ1-4

CDR3aa: CASSQVLAGEQYF
v_gene: TRBV14
abundance: -
j_gene: TRBJ2-7

CDR3aa: CASSLAGSTNEKLFF
v_gene: TRBV5-1
abundance: -
j_gene: TRBJ1-4

CDR3aa: CASRRLLGDPYEQYF
v_gene: TRBV4-2
abundance: -
j_gene: TRBJ2-7

CDR3aa: CAGTDEQYF
v_gene: TRBV3-2
abundance: -
j_gene: TRBJ2-7

CDR3aa: CASKRGRGSPYEQYF
v_gene: TRBV6-6
abundance: once
j_gene: TRBJ2-7

CDR3aa: CASSLKNGGLAKNIQYF
v_gene: TRBV5-5
abundance: -
j_gene: TRBJ2-4

CDR3aa: CASSLAGVIAGELFF
v_gene: TRBV5-1
abundance: -
j_gene: TRBJ2-2

CDR3aa: CASSPGQGNNSPLHF
v_gene: TRBV7-2
abundance: -
j_gene: TRBJ1-6

CDR3aa: CASSLQEYGYTF
v_gene: TRBV28
abundance: -
j_gene: TRBJ1-2

CDR3aa: CASSRTGGTGANVLTF
v_gene: TRBV27
abundance: -
j_gene: TRBJ2-6

CDR3aa: CASSPQFTSGRSKTQYF
v_gene: TRBV18
abundance: -
j_gene: TRBJ2-5

CDR3aa: CASSFGLNQPQHF
v_gene: TRBV7-2
abundance: -
j_gene: TRBJ1-5

CDR3aa: CASSSRTGSASTDTQYF
v_gene: TRBV5-1
abundance: -
j_gene: TRBJ2-3

CDR3aa: CAWRIDFNSPLHF
v_gene: TRBV30
abundance: -
j_gene: TRBJ1-6

CDR3aa: CVTSGGVYNEQFF
v_gene: TRBV19
abundance: -
j_gene: TRBJ2-1

CDR3aa: CASSSPTAGANVLTF
v_gene: TRBV28
abundance: -
j_gene: TRBJ2-6

CDR3aa: CASSLLGTGGYEQYF
v_gene: TRBV7-8
abundance: -
j_gene: TRBJ2-7

CDR3aa: CASSVVGSNNEQFF
v_gene: TRBV9
abundance: -
j_gene: TRBJ2-1

CDR3aa: CASREGFESLHF
v_gene: TRBV2
abundance: few
j_gene: TRBJ1-6

CDR3aa: CAWSRWGQSHIYEQYF
v_gene: TRBV30
abundance: -
j_gene: TRBJ2-7

CDR3aa: CASSGDSGNTIYF
v_gene: TRBV2
abundance: -
j_gene: TRBJ1-3

CDR3aa: CASSIVSGGGTSYNEQFF
v_gene: TRBV19
abundance: -
j_gene: TRBJ2-1

CDR3aa: CAWTRLNGADEKLFF
v_gene: TRBV30
abundance: -
j_gene: TRBJ1-4

CDR3aa: CASSPATGELFF
v_gene: TRBV28
abundance: -
j_gene: TRBJ2-2

CDR3aa: CASRLQGFEAFF
v_gene: TRBV6-1
abundance: -
j_gene: TRBJ1-1

CDR3aa: CASSPATGSNTEAFF
v_gene: TRBV11-2
abundance: -
j_gene: TRBJ1-1

CDR3aa: CASSHKQGNYGYTF
v_gene: TRBV6-5
abundance: -
j_gene: TRBJ1-2

CDR3aa: CASSLLSRGREVDTEAFF
v_gene: TRBV5-1
abundance: -
j_gene: TRBJ1-1

CDR3aa: CATSRGVSTDTQYF
v_gene: TRBV15
abundance: -
j_gene: TRBJ2-3

CDR3aa: CASSPSRPPSPLHF
v_gene: TRBV6-5
abundance: -
j_gene: TRBJ1-6

CDR3aa: CASSLEGGSYNEQFF
v_gene: TRBV11-3
abundance: -
j_gene: TRBJ2-1

CDR3aa: CASIPGTGGYEQYF
v_gene: TRBV2
abundance: -
j_gene: TRBJ2-7

CDR3aa: CASSVVLAGVDTQYF
v_gene: TRBV9
abundance: -
j_gene: TRBJ2-3

CDR3aa: CASNGQVTDTQYF
v_gene: TRBV6-1
abundance: -
j_gene: TRBJ2-3

CDR3aa: CASSWPTALGANVLTF
v_gene: TRBV7-2
abundance: -
j_gene: TRBJ2-6

CDR3aa: CASSPRAGFQETQYF
v_gene: TRBV7-2
abundance: -
j_gene: TRBJ2-5

CDR3aa: CATSLTGQAAYEQYF
v_gene: TRBV15
abundance: -
j_gene: TRBJ2-7